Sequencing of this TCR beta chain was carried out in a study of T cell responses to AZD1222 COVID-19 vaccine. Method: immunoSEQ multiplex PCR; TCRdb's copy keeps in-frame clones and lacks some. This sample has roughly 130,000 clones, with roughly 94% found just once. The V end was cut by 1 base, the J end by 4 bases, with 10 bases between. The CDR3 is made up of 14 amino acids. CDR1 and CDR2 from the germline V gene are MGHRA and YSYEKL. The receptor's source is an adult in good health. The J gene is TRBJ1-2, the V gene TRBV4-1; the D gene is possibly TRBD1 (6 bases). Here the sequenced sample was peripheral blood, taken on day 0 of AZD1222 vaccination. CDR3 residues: CASSQAGAGYGYTF. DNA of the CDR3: TGCGCCAGCAGCCAAGCAGGGGCCGGCTATGGCTACACCTTC.